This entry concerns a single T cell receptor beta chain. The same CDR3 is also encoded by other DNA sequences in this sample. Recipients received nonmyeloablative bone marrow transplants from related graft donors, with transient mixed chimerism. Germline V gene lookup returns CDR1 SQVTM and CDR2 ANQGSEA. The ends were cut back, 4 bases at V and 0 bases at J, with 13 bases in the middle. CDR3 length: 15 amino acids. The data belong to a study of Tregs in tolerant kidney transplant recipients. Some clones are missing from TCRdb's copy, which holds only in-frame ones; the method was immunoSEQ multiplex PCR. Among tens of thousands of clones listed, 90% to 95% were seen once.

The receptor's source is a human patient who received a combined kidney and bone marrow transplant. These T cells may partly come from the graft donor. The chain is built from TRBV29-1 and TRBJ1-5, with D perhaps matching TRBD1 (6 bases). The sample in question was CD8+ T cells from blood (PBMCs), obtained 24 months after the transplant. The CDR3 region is CSVGLGGASNQPQHF. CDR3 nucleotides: TGCAGCGTTGGATTGGGGGGGGCTAGCAATCAGCCCCAGCATTTT.